One T cell receptor beta chain is described in this entry. As originally analysed: It was from reference gene primer amplification that nucleated cell counts were estimated. This table comes from immunoSEQ multiplex PCR, and its TCRdb copy is limited to in-frame clones, with some not included. For V, J and clone size, that table is used; D and trimming come from the DNA. The sample has hundreds of thousands of clones, 70% to 80% seen once; the top ten hold approximately 3.2%. Germline lookup yields CDR1 SGHRS and CDR2 YFSETQ. The CDR3 is made up of 13 amino acids. The V end lost 1 base, the J end lost 4 bases, and 8 bases lay between the germline ends. The data derive from a study of blood T cell repertoires in COVID-19. Overall study: Spain, Italy and the United States supplied samples that represented acute and convalescent COVID-19.

The source material was peripheral blood. The receptor was isolated from a woman of 80 years or more with acute or convalescent COVID-19. The chain employs TRBV5-1 and TRBJ1-1, with a tentative D call TRBD1 (6 bases). The CDR3 loop is CASSLRGGTEAFF. The CDR3 DNA reads as TGCGCCAGCAGCTTGAGGGGGGGCACTGAAGCTTTCTTT.